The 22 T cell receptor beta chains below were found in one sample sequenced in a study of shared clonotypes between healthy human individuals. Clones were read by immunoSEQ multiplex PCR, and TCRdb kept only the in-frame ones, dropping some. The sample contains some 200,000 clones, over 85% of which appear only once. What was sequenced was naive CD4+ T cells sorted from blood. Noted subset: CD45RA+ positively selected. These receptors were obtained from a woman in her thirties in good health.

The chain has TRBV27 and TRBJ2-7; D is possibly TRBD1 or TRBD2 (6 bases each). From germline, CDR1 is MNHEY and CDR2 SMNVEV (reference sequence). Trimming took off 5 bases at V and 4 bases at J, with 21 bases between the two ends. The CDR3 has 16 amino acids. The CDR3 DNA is TGTGCCAGCAGTCCGGGGGCTGGCGGAAAGATGTACGAGCAGTACTTC. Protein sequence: CASSPGAGGKMYEQYF.

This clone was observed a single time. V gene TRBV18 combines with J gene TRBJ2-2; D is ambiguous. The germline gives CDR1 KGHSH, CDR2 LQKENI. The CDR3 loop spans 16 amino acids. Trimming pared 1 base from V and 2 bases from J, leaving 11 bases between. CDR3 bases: TGTGCCAGCTCACCACTCCTAAATTCAAACACCGGGGAGCTGTTTTTT. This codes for CASSPLLNSNTGELFF.

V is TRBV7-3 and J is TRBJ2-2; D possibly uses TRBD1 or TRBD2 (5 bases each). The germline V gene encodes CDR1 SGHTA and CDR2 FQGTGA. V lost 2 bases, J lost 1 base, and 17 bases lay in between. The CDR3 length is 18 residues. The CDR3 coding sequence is TGTGCCAGCAGCTTACTACCCGGGACGCCAGGGAACACCGGGGAGCTGTTTTTT. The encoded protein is CASSLLPGTPGNTGELFF.

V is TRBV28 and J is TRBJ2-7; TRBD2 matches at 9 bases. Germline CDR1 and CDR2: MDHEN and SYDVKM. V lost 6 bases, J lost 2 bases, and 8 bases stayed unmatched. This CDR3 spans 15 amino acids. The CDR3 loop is CASSQAGGGTYEQYF. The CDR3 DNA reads TGTGCCAGCAGCCAAGCGGGAGGAGGAACCTACGAGCAGTACTTC.

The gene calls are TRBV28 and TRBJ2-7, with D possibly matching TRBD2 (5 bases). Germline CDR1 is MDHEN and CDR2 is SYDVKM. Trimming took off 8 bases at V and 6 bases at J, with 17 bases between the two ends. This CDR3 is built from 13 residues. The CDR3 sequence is CASQRERPGEQYF. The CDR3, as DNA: TGTGCCAGCCAGAGGGAACGACCCGGCGAGCAGTACTTC.

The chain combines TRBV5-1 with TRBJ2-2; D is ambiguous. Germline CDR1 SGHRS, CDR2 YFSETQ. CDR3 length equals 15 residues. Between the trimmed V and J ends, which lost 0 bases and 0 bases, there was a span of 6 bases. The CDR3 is CASSLGPTNTGELFF. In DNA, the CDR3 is TGCGCCAGCAGCTTGGGGCCAACGAACACCGGGGAGCTGTTTTTT. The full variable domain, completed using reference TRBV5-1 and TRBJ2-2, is KAGVTQTPRYLIKTRGQQVTLSCSPISGHRSVSWYQQTPGQGLQFLFEYFSETQRNKGNFPGRFSGRQFSNSRSEMNVSTLELGDSALYLCASSLGPTNTGELFFGEGSRLTVL.

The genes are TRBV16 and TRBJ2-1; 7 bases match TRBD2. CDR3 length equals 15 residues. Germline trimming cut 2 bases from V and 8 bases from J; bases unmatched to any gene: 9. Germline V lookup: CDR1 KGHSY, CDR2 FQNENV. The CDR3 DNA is TGTGCCAGCAGCCAAGCTGGACTAGAGGTGGATGAGCAGTTCTTC. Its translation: CASSQAGLEVDEQFF.

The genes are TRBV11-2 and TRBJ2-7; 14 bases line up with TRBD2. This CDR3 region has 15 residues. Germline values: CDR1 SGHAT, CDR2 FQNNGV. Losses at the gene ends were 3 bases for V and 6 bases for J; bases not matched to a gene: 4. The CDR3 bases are TGTGCCAGCAGCTTGGGACTAGCGGGAGCATCCGAGCAGTACTTC. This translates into CASSLGLAGASEQYF.

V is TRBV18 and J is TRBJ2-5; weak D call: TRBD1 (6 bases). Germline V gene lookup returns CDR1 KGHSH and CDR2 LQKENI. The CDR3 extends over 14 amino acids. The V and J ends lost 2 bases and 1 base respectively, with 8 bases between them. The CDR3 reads CASSPTGFQETQYF. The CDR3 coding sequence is TGTGCCAGCTCACCAACAGGGTTCCAAGAGACCCAGTACTTC.

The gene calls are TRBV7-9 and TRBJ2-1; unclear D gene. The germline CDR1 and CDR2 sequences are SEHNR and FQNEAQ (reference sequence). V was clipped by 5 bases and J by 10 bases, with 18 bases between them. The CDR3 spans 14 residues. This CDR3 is CASSRKRTEIEQFF. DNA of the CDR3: TGTGCCAGCAGCCGAAAAAGGACGGAGATAGAGCAGTTCTTC.

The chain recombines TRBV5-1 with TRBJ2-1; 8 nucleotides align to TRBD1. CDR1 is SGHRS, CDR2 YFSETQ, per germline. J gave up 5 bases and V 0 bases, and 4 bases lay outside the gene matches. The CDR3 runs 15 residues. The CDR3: CASSLGQGPNNEQFF. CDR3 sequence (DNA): TGCGCCAGCAGCTTGGGACAGGGGCCCAACAATGAGCAGTTCTTC. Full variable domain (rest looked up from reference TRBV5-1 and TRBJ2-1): KAGVTQTPRYLIKTRGQQVTLSCSPISGHRSVSWYQQTPGQGLQFLFEYFSETQRNKGNFPGRFSGRQFSNSRSEMNVSTLELGDSALYLCASSLGQGPNNEQFFGPGTRLTVL.

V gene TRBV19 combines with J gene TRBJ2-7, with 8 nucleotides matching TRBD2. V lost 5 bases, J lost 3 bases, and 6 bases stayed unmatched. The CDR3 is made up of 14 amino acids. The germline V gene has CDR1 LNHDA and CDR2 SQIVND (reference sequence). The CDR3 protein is CASSFQRESYEQYF. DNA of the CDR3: TGTGCCAGTAGTTTCCAGCGGGAGAGCTACGAGCAGTACTTC.

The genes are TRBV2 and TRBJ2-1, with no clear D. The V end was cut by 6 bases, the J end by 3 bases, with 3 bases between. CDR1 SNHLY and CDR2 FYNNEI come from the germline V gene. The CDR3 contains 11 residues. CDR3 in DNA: TGTGCCAGCAGGGACTACAATGAGCAGTTCTTC. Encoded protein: CASRDYNEQFF.

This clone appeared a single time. CDR3 bases: TGCGCCAGCAGCCAAGGACCGGGACAGGCCTACGAGCAGTACTTC. As protein: CASSQGPGQAYEQYF. This chain uses TRBV4-1 with TRBJ2-7; TRBD1 aligns across 8 bases. The CDR3 loop spans 15 amino acids. J was trimmed by 2 bases and V by 1 base; bases with no gene match: 4. The germline CDR1 and CDR2 sequences are MGHRA and YSYEKL.

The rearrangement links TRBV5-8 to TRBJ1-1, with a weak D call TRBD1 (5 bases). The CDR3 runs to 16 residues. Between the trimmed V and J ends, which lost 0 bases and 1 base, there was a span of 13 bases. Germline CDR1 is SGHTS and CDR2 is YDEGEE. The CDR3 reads CASSLGAGYGNTEAFF. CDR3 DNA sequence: TGTGCCAGCAGCTTGGGGGCAGGGTATGGGAACACTGAAGCTTTCTTT.

The CDR3 region has the DNA TGTGCCAGCAGCTTAGCGAGGGCGGGGCGTTTTAGCAATCAGCCCCAGCATTTT. As protein: CASSLARAGRFSNQPQHF. This chain connects TRBV7-8 to TRBJ1-5; the D gene is possibly TRBD1 (5 bases). The V gene lost 0 bases and the J gene lost 0 bases, with 15 bases spanning the gap. The CDR3 runs to 18 residues. CDR1 is SGHVS and CDR2 is FQNEAQ in the germline V gene.

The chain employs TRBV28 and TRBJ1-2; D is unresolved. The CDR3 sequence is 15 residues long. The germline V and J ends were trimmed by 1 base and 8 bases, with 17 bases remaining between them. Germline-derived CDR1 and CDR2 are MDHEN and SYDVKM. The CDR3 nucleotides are TGTGCCAGCAGTTTATTTAAAACAGTGGGTAGGGGCTACACCTTC. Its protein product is CASSLFKTVGRGYTF.

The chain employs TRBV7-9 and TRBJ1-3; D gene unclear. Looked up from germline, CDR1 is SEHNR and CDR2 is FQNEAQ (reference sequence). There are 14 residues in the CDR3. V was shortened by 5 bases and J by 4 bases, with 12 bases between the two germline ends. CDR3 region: CASSRAGSGNTIYF. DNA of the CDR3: TGTGCCAGCAGCCGAGCGGGATCCGGAAACACCATATATTTT.

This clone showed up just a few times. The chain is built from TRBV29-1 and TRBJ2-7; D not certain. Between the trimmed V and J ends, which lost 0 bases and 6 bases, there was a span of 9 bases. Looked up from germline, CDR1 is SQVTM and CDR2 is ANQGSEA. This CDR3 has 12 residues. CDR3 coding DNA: TGCAGCGTTGAAGAGGCCCGAGGCGAGCAGTACTTC. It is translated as CSVEEARGEQYF.

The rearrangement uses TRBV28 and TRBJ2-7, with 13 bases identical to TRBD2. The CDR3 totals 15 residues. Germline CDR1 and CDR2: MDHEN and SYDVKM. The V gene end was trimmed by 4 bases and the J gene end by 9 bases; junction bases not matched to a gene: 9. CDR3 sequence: CASSSAGLAGSVQYF. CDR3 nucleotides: TGTGCCAGCAGTTCCGCGGGACTAGCGGGATCGGTGCAGTACTTC. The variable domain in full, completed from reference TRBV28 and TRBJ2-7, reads DVKVTQSSRYLVKRTGEKVFLECVQDMDHENMFWYRQDPGLGLRLIYFSYDVKMKEKGDIPEGYSVSREKKERFSLILESASTNQTSMYLCASSSAGLAGSVQYFGPGTRLTVT.

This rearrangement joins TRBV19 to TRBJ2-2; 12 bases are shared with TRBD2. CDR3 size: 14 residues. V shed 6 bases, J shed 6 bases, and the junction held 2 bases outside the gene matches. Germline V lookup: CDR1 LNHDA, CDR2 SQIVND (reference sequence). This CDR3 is CASRSSGRAGELFF. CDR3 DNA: TGTGCCAGTAGATCTAGCGGGAGGGCCGGGGAGCTGTTTTTT.

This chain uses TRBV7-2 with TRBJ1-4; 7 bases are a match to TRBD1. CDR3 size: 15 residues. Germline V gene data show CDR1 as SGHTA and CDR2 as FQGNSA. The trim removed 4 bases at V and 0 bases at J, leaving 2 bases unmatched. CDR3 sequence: CASSSQGATNEKLFF. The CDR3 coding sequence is TGTGCCAGCAGCTCCCAGGGGGCAACTAATGAAAAACTGTTTTTT.